These 12 T cell receptor beta chains came from one sample sequenced in a study of PD-1 blockade in mismatch repair-deficient tumors. TCRdb's table, derived via immunoSEQ multiplex PCR, lists solely in-frame clones and lacks some. The data contain 40,000 to 60,000 clones, over 75% of them singletons. The sequencing here drew on peripheral blood, taken more than 19 weeks after starting pembrolizumab. The receptors derive from an adult with mismatch repair-deficient cancer.

The rearrangement uses TRBV5-5 and TRBJ2-7; either TRBD1 or TRBD2 may fit D (5 bases each). V dropped 5 bases and J dropped 4 bases, with 10 bases sitting between them. Germline V gene sequence: CDR1 SGHKS, CDR2 YYEKEE (reference sequence). The CDR3 contains 12 residues. DNA of the CDR3: TGTGCCAGCAGTCCTGAGGGGTACGAGCAGTACTTC. Its translation: CASSPEGYEQYF.

The chain links TRBV9 to TRBJ2-3; D not resolved. Germline CDR1 SGDLS, CDR2 YYNGEE. V was shortened by 0 bases and J by 6 bases, with 5 bases between the two germline ends. The CDR3 loop spans 12 amino acids. The CDR3 reads CASSVDLDTQYF. In nucleotides, the CDR3 is TGTGCCAGCAGCGTAGATTTGGATACGCAGTATTTT.

The chain is built from TRBV7-9 and TRBJ2-3, with D perhaps matching TRBD2 (5 bases). Germline loops: CDR1 SEHNR, CDR2 FQNEAQ (reference sequence). Trimming shortened V by 3 bases and J by 2 bases, and 9 bases separated the two germline ends. The CDR3 is 14 amino acids. The CDR3 sequence is CASSFGETTDTQYF. The CDR3 DNA sequence: TGTGCCAGCAGCTTCGGGGAAACCACAGATACGCAGTATTTT.

The gene calls are TRBV11-1 and TRBJ2-2; the match to TRBD1 covers 9 bases. Per germline, CDR1 SGHAT and CDR2 FQDESV (reference sequence). The CDR3 length is 17 residues. Trimming removed 5 bases from V and 2 bases from J; junction bases left unmatched: 9. Here the CDR3 reads CASSPRTGARNTGELFF. The DNA of the CDR3 is TGTGCCAGCAGCCCTCGGACAGGGGCCAGAAACACCGGGGAGCTGTTTTTT.

The chain joins TRBV7-6 to TRBJ2-2; D remains unclear. The CDR3 is 12 residues long. V lost 1 base, J lost 8 bases, and 5 bases lay in between. CDR1 and CDR2 from the germline V gene are SGHVS and FNYEAQ. CDR3 protein: CASSLVVGELFF. The CDR3 region has the DNA TGTGCCAGCAGCTTAGTCGTAGGGGAGCTGTTTTTT. The whole variable domain, filled in from reference TRBV7-6 and TRBJ2-2, reads GAGVSQSPRYKVTKRGQDVALRCDPISGHVSLYWYRQALGQGPEFLTYFNYEAQQDKSGLPNDRFSAERPEGSISTLTIQRTEQRDSAMYRCASSLVVGELFFGEGSRLTVL.

The chain employs TRBV14 and TRBJ2-5; D remains ambiguous. CDR3 length equals 14 residues. With 4 bases removed from V and 0 bases from J, the gap between germline ends came to 9 bases. Germline loops: CDR1 SGHDN, CDR2 FVKESK. CDR3 residues: CASSLMANQETQYF. CDR3 DNA sequence: TGTGCCAGCAGCCTCATGGCGAACCAAGAGACCCAGTACTTC.

The chain is built from TRBV12-5 and TRBJ2-5, with D hard to call. The V end lost 4 bases, the J end lost 5 bases, and 14 bases lay between the germline ends. The germline gives CDR1 LGHNT, CDR2 FRNRAP. This CDR3 has 14 residues. The CDR3 spells CASGSYVMGETQYF. In DNA, the CDR3 is TGTGCTAGTGGTTCCTACGTGATGGGGGAGACCCAGTACTTC.

The chain is built from TRBV30 and TRBJ2-3; TRBD1 agrees at 8 bases. This CDR3 is built from 15 residues. Germline V gives CDR1 GTSNPN, CDR2 SVGIG (reference sequence). The V segment lost 1 base and the J segment 2 bases; nucleotides outside the gene matches: 5. The CDR3 bases are TGTGCCTGGAGTGCCACAGGGGGAAACACAGATACGCAGTATTTT. This encodes CAWSATGGNTDTQYF.

The V and J genes are TRBV18 and TRBJ2-3; 7 bases fit TRBD2. The CDR3 extends over 18 amino acids. Looked up from germline, CDR1 is KGHSH and CDR2 is LQKENI. With V trimmed by 3 bases and J by 1 base, 13 bases remained unmatched. This chain's CDR3 is CASSPSREKKFGTDTQYF. CDR3 nucleotides: TGTGCCAGCTCACCCTCGCGGGAGAAGAAATTTGGCACAGATACGCAGTATTTT.

Only a few counts were recorded for this clone. The chain uses TRBV4-3 and TRBJ2-7; 10 nucleotides align to TRBD2. This CDR3 has 14 residues. Germline V gene data show CDR1 as LGHNA and CDR2 as YSLEER. V lost 4 bases and J lost 4; bases outside the gene matches: 4. The CDR3 nucleotides are TGCGCCAGCAGCCTGAGTAGCGGGAGGTACGAGCAGTACTTC. Translation gives CASSLSSGRYEQYF.

The genes are TRBV6-6 and TRBJ2-1, with no clear D. This CDR3 contains 15 residues. Trimming left V 7 bases short and J 0 bases short, with 13 bases between. The V gene's germline CDR1 is MNHNY and CDR2 SVGAGI (reference sequence). The CDR3 bases are TGTGCCAGCATGGGTAGCAGGAGCTCCTACAATGAGCAGTTCTTC. It is translated as CASMGSRSSYNEQFF.

The chain employs TRBV9 and TRBJ1-4; D not certain. CDR3 length: 15 residues. The germline CDR1 and CDR2 sequences are SGDLS and YYNGEE. V was clipped by 0 bases and J by 2 bases, with 8 bases between them. CDR3: CASSVGVGTNEKLFF. In DNA form, the CDR3 reads TGTGCCAGCAGCGTAGGGGTCGGGACTAATGAAAAACTGTTTTTT.